This T cell receptor (beta chain) appears in the sequencing data of a study of Ad26.COV2.S vaccination and SARS-CoV-2 variants. CDR1 and CDR2 from the germline V gene are LGHDT and YNNKEL (reference sequence). Trimming cost V 4 bases and J 5 bases; bases outside gene matches: 6. The CDR3 has 16 amino acids. TCRdb keeps only in-frame clones here, not all; method: immunoSEQ multiplex PCR. The table shows hundreds of thousands of clones, with around 90% occurring only once. In the case of this clone: The same CDR3 is also encoded by other DNA sequences in this sample.

The treatment denotes: around 19 received Ad26.COV2.S at low or high dose, single or two shots; five or six received placebo; per-sample allocation not given. At day 63 after the first vaccine or placebo injection, samples were drawn. The sequence was collected from a person between 18 and 65 years old who received the Ad26.COV2.S COVID-19 vaccine or a placebo. The sample in question was peripheral blood, obtained in a trial of Ad26.COV2.S vaccine versus placebo. The rearrangement links TRBV3-1 (or the pseudogene TRBV3-2) to TRBJ2-5, with 14 bases matching TRBD2. The CDR3 DNA sequence: TGTGCCAGCAGCCCCGGACTAGCGGGAGGTGAGGAGACCCAGTACTTC. This gives the protein CASSPGLAGGEETQYF.